This T cell receptor (beta chain) was retrieved from a study of shared clonotypes between healthy human individuals. For the study at large: A donor's plate count was three for CD4 naive and three for CD4 memory; CD8 naive had two and CD8 memory one. Notes on the study in general: In general, naive subsets displayed greater estimated richness than memory subsets did. Generation probability values for non-shared clonotypes were lower than those for clonotypes shared by all four donors.

The repertoire was sequenced with immunoSEQ multiplex PCR; TCRdb's copy has only in-frame clones and lacks some. The table lists about 2.4 million clones, approximately 90% of them singletons. This CDR3 is built from 15 residues. Germline CDR1 SNHLY, CDR2 FYNNEI. J was trimmed by 7 bases and V by 7 bases; bases with no gene match: 12. In regard to this clone: What it recognizes is unknown.

The clonotype was recovered from a man aged 18 to 29 in good health. Specimen: naive CD4+ T cells sorted from blood. The sample's subset: CD45RA+ positively selected. V and J are TRBV2 and TRBJ2-5; 10 bases agree with TRBD2. In DNA, the CDR3 is TGTGCCAGCACCAGAGAACTAGCGGGGTTCGTGACCCAGTACTTC. It yields the protein CASTRELAGFVTQYF.